Listed here is a single TCR beta chain. Its antigen is unknown. The entry originates in a study of STAT5B mutations in CD4+ large granular lymphocyte leukemia. Study-wide results and caveats: Patient CD4-sorted repertoires looked more clonal than healthy CD4+ repertoires, even without putative leukemic clones. No patients shared main leukemic clonotypes, though around 24% appeared at low frequency elsewhere.

This CDR3 is 15 amino acids long. Germline CDR1 ENHRY, CDR2 SYGVKD. V was clipped by 5 bases and J by 1 base; unmatched bases: 7. The survey-level immunoSEQ assay was used. Only in-frame clones appear in the TCRdb table, and some are missing; sequencing was by immunoSEQ multiplex PCR. The data show more than 35,000 clones, 65% to 90% seen once. Buffy coats from healthy blood donors served as controls. The sample comprised CD4+ T cells from blood buffy coats. The chain carries TRBV10-3 and TRBJ2-7; TRBD1 matches 8 bases. The TCR originated in a human donor in good health. The CDR3 sequence is CAISPGQGRSYEQYF. Written as DNA, the CDR3 is TGTGCCATCAGTCCAGGACAGGGACGGTCCTACGAGCAGTACTTC.